This TCR beta chain was retrieved from a study of T cells in Graves' hyperthyroidism and ophthalmopathy. General study points: Ophthalmopathy was identified by the model a median roughly six months ahead of onset.

The CDR3 is made up of 19 amino acids. From germline, CDR1 is DFQATT and CDR2 SNEGSKA (reference sequence). Trimming at V came to 0 bases and at J to 2 bases, leaving 11 bases not matched to a gene. Turning to this clonotype: Its antigen is as yet unknown.

Amplification of TCR beta CDR3 regions was performed using RNA transcripts as template. The HTBI primer set served for first-round RT-PCR of the TCR CDR3. TCRdb ran MiXCR on the multiplex PCR reads and lists one entry per CDR3 protein. The sample shows about 640,000 distinct CDR3 sequences, less than 25% of them seen only once. Thyroid ultrasound and orbital computed tomography, with clinical symptoms and serum thyroxine and TRAb, informed diagnoses. Specimen: blood. The source is a man in his thirties or forties with Graves' ophthalmopathy. The chain couples TRBV20-1 to TRBJ1-5; 12 bases line up with TRBD1. CDR3 loop: CSAREDWDRGLSGNQPQHF. CDR3 coding DNA: TGCAGTGCTAGAGAAGATTGGGACAGGGGGCTTTCAGGCAATCAGCCCCAGCATTTT.